The 10 T cell receptor beta chains below all came from one sample that was sequenced in a study of blood T cell repertoires in COVID-19. Only in-frame clones appear in the TCRdb table, and some are missing; sequencing was by immunoSEQ multiplex PCR. Among 90,000 to 150,000 clones listed, roughly 85% were seen once. Sample: peripheral blood. Receptor source: a man older than 75 with acute or convalescent COVID-19.

The chain uses TRBV5-6 and TRBJ2-7; D not resolved. Germline CDR1 is SGHDT and CDR2 is YYEEEE. Between the trimmed V and J ends, which lost 0 bases and 2 bases, there was a span of 12 bases. This CDR3 has 15 amino acids. CDR3 region: CASSLAVEPAYEQYF. Here the CDR3 DNA reads TGTGCCAGCAGCTTGGCCGTCGAGCCCGCCTACGAGCAGTACTTC.

The gene calls are TRBV7-2 and TRBJ2-5, with 10 positions matching TRBD2. This CDR3 has 16 residues. J lost 1 base, V lost 5 bases, and 7 bases had no gene match. Germline lookup yields CDR1 SGHTA and CDR2 FQGNSA. The CDR3 here is CASSPGPSGGQETQYF. In DNA form, the CDR3 reads TGTGCCAGCAGCCCCGGTCCTAGCGGGGGCCAAGAGACCCAGTACTTC.

The chain uses TRBV6-6 and TRBJ1-2; possibly TRBD1 for D (6 bases). The CDR3 runs 14 residues. Germline V lookup: CDR1 MNHNY, CDR2 SVGAGI (reference sequence). Between the trimmed V and J ends, which lost 8 bases and 0 bases, there was a span of 13 bases. CDR3 protein: CASFGQRTNYGYTF. CDR3 DNA: TGTGCCAGCTTTGGACAGCGAACTAACTATGGCTACACCTTC.

This clone has a handful of counts. The rearrangement links TRBV9 to TRBJ2-1, with D possibly matching TRBD2 (5 bases). The length of the CDR3 is 12 residues. The V end lost 7 bases, the J end lost 14 bases, and 19 bases lay between the germline ends. Per the germline V gene, CDR1 is SGDLS and CDR2 is YYNGEE. The DNA of the CDR3 is TGTGCCAGCTCCGCGGGCCTGACGGAAAAGTTCTTC. It yields the protein CASSAGLTEKFF.

The chain carries TRBV30 and TRBJ2-1; D may be TRBD1 (7 bases). The CDR3 is 13 residues long. CDR1 is GTSNPN, CDR2 SVGIG, per germline (reference sequence). V lost 8 bases and J lost 4, with 15 bases in between. Here the CDR3 reads CAVQGTAYNEQFF. The CDR3 DNA reads TGTGCCGTACAGGGGACTGCTTACAATGAGCAGTTCTTC.

The V call is TRBV7-9, the J call TRBJ2-3; TRBD2 is a possible D gene (5 bases). This CDR3 has 16 residues. Germline lookup yields CDR1 SEHNR and CDR2 FQNEAQ (reference sequence). V shed 4 bases and J shed 4 bases, with 18 bases lying between them. The CDR3 sequence is CASSSPLSVAPDTQYF. CDR3 DNA: TGTGCCAGCAGCTCCCCCCTTAGCGTGGCACCAGATACGCAGTATTTT.

The CDR3 DNA sequence: TGTGCCAGCAGTTACGCCGGGATAGGAGGCTACACCTTC. Amino acid sequence: CASSYAGIGGYTF. V gene TRBV6-2 or TRBV6-3 combines with J gene TRBJ1-2; no firm D call. The CDR3 length is 13 residues. V was clipped by 2 bases and J by 8 bases, with 12 bases between them. Germline V gene lookup returns CDR1 MNHEY and CDR2 SVGEGT.

CDR3 loop: CASSTSGTLTGELFF. The CDR3 DNA is TGTGCCAGTAGTACAAGCGGCACTTTAACCGGGGAGCTGTTTTTT. J is TRBJ2-2 and V is TRBV19; a weak D match, TRBD2 (5 bases). Trimming took 4 bases from V and 5 from J, leaving 14 bases between them. CDR3 length equals 15 residues. CDR1 and CDR2 from the germline V gene are LNHDA and SQIVND (reference sequence).

The rearrangement joins TRBV9 to TRBJ2-1, with 8 bases matching TRBD1. Germline CDR1 is SGDLS and CDR2 is YYNGEE. There are 21 residues in the CDR3. The junction had 19 bases not matched to a gene; V was cut back by 2 bases and J by 0 bases. CDR3 nucleotides: TGTGCCAGCAGCGTCTCCTCCGTCCCGGGACAGGCAGAACGCTCCTACAATGAGCAGTTCTTC. Protein product: CASSVSSVPGQAERSYNEQFF.

This clone was observed once. V is TRBV10-3 and J is TRBJ2-5, with no clear D. CDR1 ENHRY and CDR2 SYGVKD come from the germline V gene. V lost 4 bases to trimming and J lost 1 base, with 7 bases between them. CDR3 length: 13 amino acids. In DNA, the CDR3 is TGTGCCATCAGTGCCCAGGTCCAAGAGACCCAGTACTTC. It codes for CAISAQVQETQYF.